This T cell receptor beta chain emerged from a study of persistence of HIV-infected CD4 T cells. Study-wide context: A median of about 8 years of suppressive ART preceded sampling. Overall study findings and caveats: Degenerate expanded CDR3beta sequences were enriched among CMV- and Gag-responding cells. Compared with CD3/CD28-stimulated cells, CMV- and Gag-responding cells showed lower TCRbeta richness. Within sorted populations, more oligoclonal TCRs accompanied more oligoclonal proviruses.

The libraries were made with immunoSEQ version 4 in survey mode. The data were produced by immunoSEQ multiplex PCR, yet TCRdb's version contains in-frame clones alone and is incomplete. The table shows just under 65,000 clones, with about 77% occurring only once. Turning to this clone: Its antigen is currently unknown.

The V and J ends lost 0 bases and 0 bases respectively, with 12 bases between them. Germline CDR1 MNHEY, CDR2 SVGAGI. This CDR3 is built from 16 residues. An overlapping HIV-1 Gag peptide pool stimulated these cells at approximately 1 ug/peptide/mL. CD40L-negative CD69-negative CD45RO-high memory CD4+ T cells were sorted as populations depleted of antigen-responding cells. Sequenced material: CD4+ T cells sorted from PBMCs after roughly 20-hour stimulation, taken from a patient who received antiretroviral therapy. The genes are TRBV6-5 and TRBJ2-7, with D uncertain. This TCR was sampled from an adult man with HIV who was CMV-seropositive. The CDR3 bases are TGTGCCAGCAGTTACTCGAAGCAGATTAGCTCCTACGAGCAGTACTTC. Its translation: CASSYSKQISSYEQYF.